This T cell receptor (beta chain) was obtained from a study of CD8 T cells in Susac syndrome. Study findings and constraints: As the study acknowledged, the number of individuals who were part of its TCR sequencing and HLA analysis was relatively small.

Blood CD8+ and CD4+ T cells underwent high-throughput TCR beta sequencing. The TEMRA cells underwent FACS enrichment, while the CD8+ and CD4+ T cells underwent negative isolation. RNA totalling about 0.45 to 1 ug underwent reverse transcription with random hexamers. Amplification of TCR beta CDR3 by immunoSEQ multiplex PCR spanned 54 Vbeta and 13 Jbeta. A single record per CDR3 protein comes from TCRdb applying MiXCR to the immunoSEQ multiplex PCR reads. The sample lists hundreds of thousands of distinct CDR3 sequences; around 93% were seen once. Concerning this clonotype itself: Its specificity is not known.

This TCR derives from a human donor with multiple sclerosis. The sequenced material came from CD4+ T cells from PBMCs.

CDR3 bases: TGTGCCAGCCTGTTAGCTGCTGGAAACACCATATATTTT. This encodes CASLLAAGNTIYF. V usage is TRBV6-2 or TRBV6-3 and J usage is TRBJ1-3; D is unresolved. Trimming pared 8 bases from V and 2 bases from J, leaving 10 bases between. Germline lookup yields CDR1 MNHEY and CDR2 SVGEGT. This CDR3 region has 13 residues.